This T cell receptor (beta chain) is from a study of blood T cell repertoires in COVID-19. Unmatched junction bases numbered 14, after V lost 4 bases and J lost 9 bases. Germline V CDR1 and CDR2: SQVTM, ANQGSEA. This CDR3 region has 17 residues. Repertoires were generated with immunoSEQ multiplex PCR, while TCRdb's copy carries only in-frame clones and drops some. Among 290,000 or so clones, around nine tenths were seen once, and the ten largest hold approximately 2.4%. What was sequenced was PBMCs or T cells enriched from blood (not recorded which). The source of this sequence is a woman aged 18-29 years who had recovered from COVID-19. J is TRBJ2-1 and V is TRBV29-1, with 14 positions matching TRBD2. CDR3 protein: CSVVGLAGDWGYGEQFF. Written as DNA, the CDR3 is TGCAGCGTTGTGGGACTAGCGGGAGATTGGGGCTACGGTGAGCAGTTCTTC.